The 3 T cell receptor beta chains presented below share a single source sample, sequenced in a study of cytomegalovirus exposure and HLA in healthy donors. The primer mix had 60 Vbeta and 13 Jbeta primers. Method: immunoSEQ multiplex PCR; TCRdb's copy keeps in-frame clones and lacks some. This table holds about 130,000 clones, around 78% found once. The sequenced sample was PBMCs. These receptors were obtained from a woman aged 40 to 55 in good health and CMV-seronegative.

On this clone itself: One junction end does not reproduce the germline sequence, and a read error may be involved. The genes are TRBV7-2 and TRBJ2-4; tentatively, D is TRBD1 (5 bases). Germline lookup yields CDR1 SGHTA and CDR2 FQGNSA. The CDR3 length is 15 residues. As DNA, the CDR3 is TGTGCCAGCAGCGTAGGGGCCCAAGCCAAAAACAGTCAGTACTTC. Translating it yields CASSVGAQAKNSQYF.

The chain combines TRBV6-1 with TRBJ1-2, with D possibly matching TRBD1 (6 bases). The CDR3 spans 13 residues. Trimming removed 2 bases at V and 8 bases at J, with 12 bases between. Germline V CDR1 and CDR2: MNHNS, SASEGT. DNA for the CDR3: TGTGCCAGCAGTGAAAGGGTACAGGGAGGCTACACCTTC. Translating gives CASSERVQGGYTF.

On this clone: At the DNA level, this CDR3 is encoded by other sequences in the same sample as well. CDR3 coding DNA: TGTGCCAGCAGCCAGAACTACGAGCAGTACTTC. Protein: CASSQNYEQYF. The chain recombines TRBV27 with TRBJ2-7; D is unresolved. This CDR3 is 11 amino acids long. The germline V gene has CDR1 MNHEY and CDR2 SMNVEV (reference sequence). The germline V and J ends were trimmed by 6 bases and 3 bases, with 6 bases remaining between them.